Listed below are T cell receptor beta chains from one sample, sequenced in a study of vaccination effects on CD4 cells after COVID-19. These receptors are not linked to any known antigen. Measured with immunoSEQ multiplex PCR; TCRdb has only the in-frame clones, and not every one. The sample consists of around 45,000 clones, about 76% of them appearing once. The sample here was CD4+ T cells from PBMCs cultured without peptide, taken before COVID-19 vaccination. All receptors come from a human donor who had a prior SARS-CoV-2 infection. Each CDR3 is given with its conserved first and last residue. The order of the fields is clone size, D gene, V gene, J gene, CDR3 protein, CDR3 DNA. A D gene is named only where the DNA matches it firmly. Not all rows give a size; the values are once, few, many and, for expanded clones, a class.

abundance: NA; d_gene: NA; v_gene: TRBV19; j_gene: TRBJ1-1; CDR3aa: CASSILSGPSTEAFF; CDR3nt: TGTGCCAGTAGTATTCTTTCCGGGCCGAGCACTGAAGCTTTCTTT
abundance: NA; d_gene: NA; v_gene: TRBV11-2; j_gene: TRBJ2-4; CDR3aa: CASSLDWYRGVAKNIQYF; CDR3nt: TGTGCCAGCAGCTTAGATTGGTACCGAGGGGTAGCCAAAAACATTCAGTACTTC
abundance: NA; d_gene: NA; v_gene: TRBV14; j_gene: TRBJ1-2; CDR3aa: CASSQGRTALYGYTF; CDR3nt: TGTGCCAGCAGCCAAGGCCGGACAGCGCTCTATGGCTACACCTTC
abundance: NA; d_gene: NA; v_gene: TRBV28; j_gene: TRBJ2-3; CDR3aa: CASSLGRDRLTSRASTDTQYF; CDR3nt: TGTGCCAGCAGTTTAGGGAGGGACAGACTAACGTCTCGGGCGAGCACAGATACGCAGTATTTT
abundance: NA; d_gene: NA; v_gene: TRBV25-1; j_gene: TRBJ1-4; CDR3aa: CASSESGTKKLFF; CDR3nt: TGTGCCAGCAGTGAATCCGGGACAAAAAAACTGTTTTTT
abundance: NA; d_gene: TRBD2; v_gene: TRBV24-1; j_gene: TRBJ2-5; CDR3aa: CATPSGSAQYF; CDR3nt: TGTGCCACCCCTAGCGGGTCTGCCCAGTACTTC
abundance: NA; d_gene: TRBD1; v_gene: TRBV5-1; j_gene: TRBJ2-7; CDR3aa: CASRPGTATYEQYF; CDR3nt: TGCGCCAGCAGACCCGGGACAGCCACCTACGAGCAGTACTTC
abundance: once; d_gene: NA; v_gene: TRBV6-2/TRBV6-3; j_gene: TRBJ1-5; CDR3aa: CASSATNSNQPQHF; CDR3nt: TGTGCCAGCAGTGCGACAAATAGCAATCAGCCCCAGCATTTT
abundance: NA; d_gene: TRBD1; v_gene: TRBV15; j_gene: TRBJ1-2; CDR3aa: CATSRATGRLVGYTF; CDR3nt: TGTGCCACCAGCAGAGCGACAGGGAGGTTGGTTGGCTACACCTTC
abundance: NA; d_gene: NA; v_gene: TRBV12-5; j_gene: TRBJ2-1; CDR3aa: CASGLVFGGASSYNEQFF; CDR3nt: TGTGCTAGTGGTTTGGTATTTGGGGGGGCCAGCTCCTACAATGAGCAGTTCTTC
abundance: NA; d_gene: NA; v_gene: TRBV5-4; j_gene: TRBJ1-6; CDR3aa: CASSLGQDYNSPLHF; CDR3nt: TGTGCCAGCAGCTTGGGACAGGATTATAATTCACCCCTCCACTTT
abundance: few; d_gene: NA; v_gene: TRBV5-4; j_gene: TRBJ2-7; CDR3aa: CASSLGTGEQYF; CDR3nt: TGTGCCAGCAGCTTGGGAACAGGCGAGCAGTACTTC
abundance: NA; d_gene: TRBD1; v_gene: TRBV2; j_gene: TRBJ2-2; CDR3aa: CASRDRGRGGELFF; CDR3nt: TGTGCCAGCAGGGACAGGGGGCGAGGCGGGGAGCTGTTTTTT
abundance: few; d_gene: TRBD2; v_gene: TRBV6-2/TRBV6-3; j_gene: TRBJ2-4; CDR3aa: CASSKIGLAEENIQYF; CDR3nt: TGTGCCAGCAGCAAGATAGGACTAGCGGAGGAAAACATTCAGTACTTC
abundance: NA; d_gene: TRBD1; v_gene: TRBV29-1; j_gene: TRBJ2-7; CDR3aa: CSVEGRRRTGGYEQYF; CDR3nt: TGCAGCGTTGAAGGTCGCCGGAGGACAGGGGGCTACGAGCAGTACTTC
abundance: NA; d_gene: NA; v_gene: TRBV2; j_gene: TRBJ2-3; CDR3aa: CASSGSSGSTDTQYF; CDR3nt: TGTGCCAGCAGTGGTTCGAGCGGAAGCACAGATACGCAGTATTTT
abundance: NA; d_gene: NA; v_gene: TRBV4-1; j_gene: TRBJ2-1; CDR3aa: CASSQGPQATYNEQFF; CDR3nt: TGCGCCAGCAGCCAAGGGCCACAGGCCACCTACAATGAGCAGTTCTTC
abundance: NA; d_gene: NA; v_gene: TRBV19; j_gene: TRBJ2-3; CDR3aa: CASRRNRAPDTQYF; CDR3nt: TGTGCCAGTAGAAGAAACAGGGCGCCAGATACGCAGTATTTT
abundance: NA; d_gene: NA; v_gene: TRBV7-2; j_gene: TRBJ2-4; CDR3aa: CASSPRDPLNIQYF; CDR3nt: TGTGCCAGCAGCCCCCGGGACCCCTTGAACATTCAGTACTTC
abundance: NA; d_gene: TRBD2; v_gene: TRBV27; j_gene: TRBJ2-2; CDR3aa: CASRRNSGGHNTGELFF; CDR3nt: TGTGCCAGCAGAAGAAATAGCGGGGGCCATAACACCGGGGAGCTGTTTTTT
abundance: NA; d_gene: NA; v_gene: TRBV5-8; j_gene: TRBJ2-3; CDR3aa: CASSFRRSRATSTDTQYF; CDR3nt: TGTGCCAGCAGCTTCAGGCGGAGCAGGGCCACTAGCACAGATACGCAGTATTTT
abundance: NA; d_gene: NA; v_gene: TRBV13; j_gene: TRBJ1-6; CDR3aa: CASSSTGRALHF; CDR3nt: TGTGCCAGCAGCTCAACAGGGAGGGCCCTCCACTTT
abundance: NA; d_gene: NA; v_gene: TRBV20-1; j_gene: TRBJ1-1; CDR3aa: CSASRVPNTEAFF; CDR3nt: TGCAGTGCTAGTCGGGTGCCGAACACTGAAGCTTTCTTT
abundance: NA; d_gene: TRBD2; v_gene: TRBV5-1; j_gene: TRBJ2-3; CDR3aa: CASSVGLAGGADTQYF; CDR3nt: TGCGCCAGCAGCGTGGGACTAGCGGGGGGTGCAGATACGCAGTATTTT
abundance: NA; d_gene: NA; v_gene: TRBV7-3; j_gene: TRBJ2-2; CDR3aa: CASSPPGGRGNTGELFF; CDR3nt: TGTGCCAGCAGCCCACCCGGGGGCAGGGGGAACACCGGGGAGCTGTTTTTT
abundance: NA; d_gene: NA; v_gene: TRBV21-1; j_gene: TRBJ2-7; CDR3aa: CASSKSSAEQYF; CDR3nt: TGTGCCAGCAGCAAATCTTCGGCCGAGCAGTACTTC